What follows is one TCR beta chain and its context. The target antigen is unknown. V gave up 5 bases and J gave up 0 bases; unmatched junction bases: 3. Germline CDR1 is SGHVS and CDR2 is FNYEAQ. This CDR3 region has 14 residues. This specimen comes from a study of STAT3 mutations in large granular lymphocyte leukemia. Study-wide findings and caveats: In T-cell large granular lymphocyte leukemia, about half of patients showed multiple immunodominant subclonotypes.

TCRbeta libraries averaged around 37,000 productive templates per sample. TCRdb's copy holds only in-frame clones and misses some; the assay was immunoSEQ multiplex PCR. This sample has about 2,500 clones, with over 75% found just once. This TCR was recovered from a woman in her 70s with T-cell large granular lymphocyte leukemia. Some clones in this sample may be carry-over from other donors' samples. The specimen sequenced was peripheral blood mononuclear cells. The rearrangement uses TRBV7-6 and TRBJ1-1, with TRBD1 identical over 7 bases. The chain's CDR3 is CASSVQGMNTEAFF. In nucleotides, the CDR3 is TGTGCCAGCAGCGTACAGGGGATGAACACTGAAGCTTTCTTT.